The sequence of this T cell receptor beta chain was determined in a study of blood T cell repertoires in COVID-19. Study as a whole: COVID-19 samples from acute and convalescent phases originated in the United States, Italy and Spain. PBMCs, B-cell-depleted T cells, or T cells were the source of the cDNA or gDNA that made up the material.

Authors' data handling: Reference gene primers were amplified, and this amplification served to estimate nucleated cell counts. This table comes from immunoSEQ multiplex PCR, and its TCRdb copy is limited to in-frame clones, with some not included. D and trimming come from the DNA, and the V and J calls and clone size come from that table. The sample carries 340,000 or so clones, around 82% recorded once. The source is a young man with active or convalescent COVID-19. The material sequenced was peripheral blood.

CDR3 in DNA: TGTGCCAGCTCACCAACACGGGAAACTAACAAGAACCATTGCAATGAGCAGTTCTTC. It is translated as CASSPTRETNKNHCNEQFF. The chain uses TRBV18 and TRBJ2-1; tentative D call: TRBD2 (5 bases). The V and J ends lost 2 bases and 6 bases respectively, with 26 bases between them. CDR3 length: 19 amino acids. Germline CDR1 is KGHSH and CDR2 is LQKENI.